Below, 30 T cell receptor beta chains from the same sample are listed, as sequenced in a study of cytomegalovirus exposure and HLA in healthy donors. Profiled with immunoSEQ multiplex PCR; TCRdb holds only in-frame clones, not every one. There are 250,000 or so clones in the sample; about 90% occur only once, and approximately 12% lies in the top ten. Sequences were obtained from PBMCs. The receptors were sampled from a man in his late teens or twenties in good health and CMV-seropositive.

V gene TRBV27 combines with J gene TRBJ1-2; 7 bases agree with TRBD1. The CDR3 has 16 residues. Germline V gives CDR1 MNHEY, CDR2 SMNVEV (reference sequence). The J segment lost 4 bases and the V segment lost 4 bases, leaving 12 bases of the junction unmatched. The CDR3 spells CASSSHPLGTAYGYTF. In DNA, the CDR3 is TGTGCCAGCAGTTCTCACCCCCTTGGGACAGCCTATGGCTACACCTTC.

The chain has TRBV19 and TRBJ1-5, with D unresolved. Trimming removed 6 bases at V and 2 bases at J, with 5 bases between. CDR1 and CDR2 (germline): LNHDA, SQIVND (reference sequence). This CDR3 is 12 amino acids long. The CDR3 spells CASRVRNQPQHF. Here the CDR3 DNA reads TGTGCCAGTAGGGTCCGCAATCAGCCCCAGCATTTT.

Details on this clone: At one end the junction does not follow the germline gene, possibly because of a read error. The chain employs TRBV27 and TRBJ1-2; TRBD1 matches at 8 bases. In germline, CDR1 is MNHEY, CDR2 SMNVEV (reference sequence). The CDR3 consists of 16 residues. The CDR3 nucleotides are TGTGCCAGCAGTCTATCGGGACAGGCCGCCAGCTATGGCTACACCTTC. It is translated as CASSLSGQAASYGYTF.

The CDR3 sequence: CASSPSREGNNEQFF. The CDR3 DNA follows: TGTGCCAGCAGCCCCAGCCGGGAGGGAAACAATGAGCAGTTCTTC. The rearrangement links TRBV7-3 to TRBJ2-1, with 8 nucleotides matching TRBD2. This CDR3 spans 15 amino acids. CDR1 and CDR2 (germline): SGHTA, FQGTGA. With 5 bases clipped from V and 5 bases from J, the junction kept 8 bases outside the gene matches.

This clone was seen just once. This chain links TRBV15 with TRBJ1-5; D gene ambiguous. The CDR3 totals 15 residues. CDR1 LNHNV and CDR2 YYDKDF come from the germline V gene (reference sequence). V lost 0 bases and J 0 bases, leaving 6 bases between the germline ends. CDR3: CATSREANSNQPQHF. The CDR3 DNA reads TGTGCCACCAGCAGAGAGGCGAATAGCAATCAGCCCCAGCATTTT.

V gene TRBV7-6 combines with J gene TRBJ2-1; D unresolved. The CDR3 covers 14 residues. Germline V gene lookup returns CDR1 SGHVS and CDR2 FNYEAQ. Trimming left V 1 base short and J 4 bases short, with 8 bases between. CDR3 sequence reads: CASSLEWGYNEQFF. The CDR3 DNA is TGTGCCAGCAGCTTAGAATGGGGATACAATGAGCAGTTCTTC.

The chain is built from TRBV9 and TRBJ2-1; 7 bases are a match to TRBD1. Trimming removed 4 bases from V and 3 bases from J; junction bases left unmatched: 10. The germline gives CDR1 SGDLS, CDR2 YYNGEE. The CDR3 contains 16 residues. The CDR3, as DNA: TGTGCCAGCAGCCCCCGGGACAGAGCCGTCTACAATGAGCAGTTCTTC. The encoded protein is CASSPRDRAVYNEQFF.

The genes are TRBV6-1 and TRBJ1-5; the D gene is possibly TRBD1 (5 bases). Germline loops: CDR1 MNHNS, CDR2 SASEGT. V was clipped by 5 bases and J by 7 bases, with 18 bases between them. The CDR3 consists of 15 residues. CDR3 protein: CASSPRGPEGQPQHF. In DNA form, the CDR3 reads TGTGCCAGCAGTCCCCGCGGCCCAGAGGGGCAGCCCCAGCATTTT.

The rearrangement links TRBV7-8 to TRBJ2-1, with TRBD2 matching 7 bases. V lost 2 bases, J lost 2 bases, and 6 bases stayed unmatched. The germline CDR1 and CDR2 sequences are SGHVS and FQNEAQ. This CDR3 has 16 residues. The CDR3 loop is CASSLRREAPYNEQFF. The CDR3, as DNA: TGTGCCAGCAGCTTAAGACGGGAGGCCCCCTACAATGAGCAGTTCTTC.

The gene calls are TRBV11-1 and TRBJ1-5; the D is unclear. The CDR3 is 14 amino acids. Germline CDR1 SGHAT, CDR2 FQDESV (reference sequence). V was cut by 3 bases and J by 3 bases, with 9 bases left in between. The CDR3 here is CASSLGQDNQPQHF. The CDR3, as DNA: TGTGCCAGCAGCTTGGGTCAGGACAATCAGCCCCAGCATTTT.

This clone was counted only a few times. CDR3 residues: CASTRHGVQNYGYTF. Here the CDR3 DNA reads TGTGCCAGCACCCGTCACGGGGTACAGAACTATGGCTACACCTTC. V gene TRBV6-5 combines with J gene TRBJ1-2; no reliable D call. This CDR3 comprises 15 residues. V shed 7 bases and J shed 2 bases, with 17 bases lying between them. In germline, CDR1 is MNHEY, CDR2 SVGAGI.

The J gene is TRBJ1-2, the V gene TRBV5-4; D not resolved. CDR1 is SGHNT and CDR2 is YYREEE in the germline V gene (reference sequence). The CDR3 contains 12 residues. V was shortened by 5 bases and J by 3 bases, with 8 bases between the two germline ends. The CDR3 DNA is TGTGCCAGCAGGCCAGAGGACTATGGCTACACCTTC. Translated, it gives CASRPEDYGYTF.

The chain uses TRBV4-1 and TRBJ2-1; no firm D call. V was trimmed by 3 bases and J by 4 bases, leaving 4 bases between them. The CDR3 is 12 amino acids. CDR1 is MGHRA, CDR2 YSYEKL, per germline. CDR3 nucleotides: TGCGCCAGCAGCCACCTATACAATGAGCAGTTCTTC. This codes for CASSHLYNEQFF.

CDR3 DNA sequence: TGTGCCAGCAGCTTAAGTTCAGATCATGAGCAGTTCTTC. As protein: CASSLSSDHEQFF. The genes are TRBV7-9 and TRBJ2-1; no clear D. The CDR3 loop spans 13 amino acids. V gave up 2 bases and J gave up 8 bases, with 10 bases separating them. From germline, CDR1 is SEHNR and CDR2 FQNEAQ (reference sequence).

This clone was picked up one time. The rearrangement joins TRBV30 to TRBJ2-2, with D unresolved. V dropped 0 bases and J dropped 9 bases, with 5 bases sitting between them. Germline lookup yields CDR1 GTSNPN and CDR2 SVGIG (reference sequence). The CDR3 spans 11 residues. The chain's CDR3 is CAWSVLRELFF. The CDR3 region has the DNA TGTGCCTGGAGTGTACTTCGGGAGCTGTTTTTT.

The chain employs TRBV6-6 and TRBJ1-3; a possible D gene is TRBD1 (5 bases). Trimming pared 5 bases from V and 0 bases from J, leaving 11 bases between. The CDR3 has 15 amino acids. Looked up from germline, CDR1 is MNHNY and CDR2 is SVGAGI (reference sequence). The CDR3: CASSARQFSGNTIYF. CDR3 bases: TGTGCCAGCAGTGCGAGACAGTTCTCTGGAAACACCATATATTTT.

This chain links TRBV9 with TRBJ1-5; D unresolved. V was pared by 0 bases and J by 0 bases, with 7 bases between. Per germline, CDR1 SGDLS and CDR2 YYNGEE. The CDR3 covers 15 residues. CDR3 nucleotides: TGTGCCAGCAGCGTAGGCAGCGATAGCAATCAGCCCCAGCATTTT. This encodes CASSVGSDSNQPQHF.

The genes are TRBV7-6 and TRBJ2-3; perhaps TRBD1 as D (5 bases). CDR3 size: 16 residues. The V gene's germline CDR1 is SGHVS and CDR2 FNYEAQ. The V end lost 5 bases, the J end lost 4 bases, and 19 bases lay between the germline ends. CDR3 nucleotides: TGTGCCAGCAGCCACCACCTCAGGGTTTTAGCAGATACGCAGTATTTT. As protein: CASSHHLRVLADTQYF. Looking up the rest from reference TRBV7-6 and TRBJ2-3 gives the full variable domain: GAGVSQSPRYKVTKRGQDVALRCDPISGHVSLYWYRQALGQGPEFLTYFNYEAQQDKSGLPNDRFSAERPEGSISTLTIQRTEQRDSAMYRCASSHHLRVLADTQYFGPGTRLTVL.

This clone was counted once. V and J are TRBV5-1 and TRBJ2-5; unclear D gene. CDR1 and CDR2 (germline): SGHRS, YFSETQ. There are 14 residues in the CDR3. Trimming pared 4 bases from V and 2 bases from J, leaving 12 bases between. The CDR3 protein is CASSPGGIQETQYF. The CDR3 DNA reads TGCGCCAGCAGCCCCGGTGGGATTCAAGAGACCCAGTACTTC.

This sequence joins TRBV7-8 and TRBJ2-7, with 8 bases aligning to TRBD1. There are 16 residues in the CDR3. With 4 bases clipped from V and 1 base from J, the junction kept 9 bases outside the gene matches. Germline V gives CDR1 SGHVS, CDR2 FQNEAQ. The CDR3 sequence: CASSSGTGPWSYEQYF. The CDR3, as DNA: TGTGCCAGCAGCTCTGGGACAGGCCCGTGGTCCTACGAGCAGTACTTC.

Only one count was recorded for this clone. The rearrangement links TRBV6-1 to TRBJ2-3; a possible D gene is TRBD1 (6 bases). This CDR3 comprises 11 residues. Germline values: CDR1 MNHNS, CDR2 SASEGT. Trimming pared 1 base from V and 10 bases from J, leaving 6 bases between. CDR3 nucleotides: TGTGCCAGCAGTGAAGGGACAGCGCAGTATTTT. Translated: CASSEGTAQYF.

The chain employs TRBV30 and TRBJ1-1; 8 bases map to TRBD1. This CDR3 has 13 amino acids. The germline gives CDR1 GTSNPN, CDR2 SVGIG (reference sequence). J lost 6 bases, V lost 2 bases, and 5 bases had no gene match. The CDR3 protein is CAWSLAGGPEAFF. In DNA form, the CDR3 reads TGTGCCTGGAGTTTAGCAGGGGGCCCTGAAGCTTTCTTT.

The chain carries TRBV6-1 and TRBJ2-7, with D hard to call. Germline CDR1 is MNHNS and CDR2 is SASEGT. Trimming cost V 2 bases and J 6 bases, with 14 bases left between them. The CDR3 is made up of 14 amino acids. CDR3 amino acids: CASSENHSRGEQYF. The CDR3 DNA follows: TGTGCCAGCAGTGAAAACCATTCTAGAGGCGAGCAGTACTTC.

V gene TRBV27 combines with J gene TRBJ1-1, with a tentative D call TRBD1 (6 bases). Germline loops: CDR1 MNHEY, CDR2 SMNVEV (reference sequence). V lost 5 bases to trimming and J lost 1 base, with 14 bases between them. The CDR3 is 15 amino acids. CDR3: CASSPLLQGNTEAFF. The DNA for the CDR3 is TGTGCCAGCAGTCCGCTATTACAGGGGAACACTGAAGCTTTCTTT.

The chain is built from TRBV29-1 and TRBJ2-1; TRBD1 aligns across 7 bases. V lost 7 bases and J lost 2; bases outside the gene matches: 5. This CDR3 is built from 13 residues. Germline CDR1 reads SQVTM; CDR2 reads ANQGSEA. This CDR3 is CSGGTVTYNEQFF. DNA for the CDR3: TGCAGCGGTGGGACAGTTACCTACAATGAGCAGTTCTTC.

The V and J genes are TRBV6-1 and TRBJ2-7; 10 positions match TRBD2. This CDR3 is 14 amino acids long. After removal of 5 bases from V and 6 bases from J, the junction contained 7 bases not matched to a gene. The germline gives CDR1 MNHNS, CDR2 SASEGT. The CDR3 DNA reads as TGTGCCAGCAGTAAACCTAGCGGGAGTGGCGAGCAGTACTTC. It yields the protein CASSKPSGSGEQYF.

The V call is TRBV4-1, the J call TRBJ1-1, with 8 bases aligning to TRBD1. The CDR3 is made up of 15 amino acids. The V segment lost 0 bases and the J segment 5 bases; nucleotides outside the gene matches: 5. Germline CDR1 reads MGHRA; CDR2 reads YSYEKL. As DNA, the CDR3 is TGCGCCAGCAGCCAAGAAGGACAGGGCTGGACTGAAGCTTTCTTT. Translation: CASSQEGQGWTEAFF.

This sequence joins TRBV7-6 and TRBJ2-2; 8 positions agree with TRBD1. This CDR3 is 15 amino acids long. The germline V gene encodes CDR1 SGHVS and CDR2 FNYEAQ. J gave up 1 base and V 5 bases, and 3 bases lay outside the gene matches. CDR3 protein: CASSPGQGNTGELFF. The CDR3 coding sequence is TGTGCCAGCAGCCCCGGACAGGGGAACACCGGGGAGCTGTTTTTT.

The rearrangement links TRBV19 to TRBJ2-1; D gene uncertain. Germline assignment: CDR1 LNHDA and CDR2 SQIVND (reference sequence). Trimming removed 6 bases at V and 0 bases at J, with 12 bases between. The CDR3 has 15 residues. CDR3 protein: CASSPPVSSYNEQFF. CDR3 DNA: TGTGCCAGTAGCCCCCCCGTGAGCTCCTACAATGAGCAGTTCTTC. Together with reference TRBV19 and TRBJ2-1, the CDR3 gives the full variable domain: DGGITQSPKYLFRKEGQNVTLSCEQNLNHDAMYWYRQDPGQGLRLIYYSQIVNDFQKGDIAEGYSVSREKKESFPLTVTSAQKNPTAFYLCASSPPVSSYNEQFFGPGTRLTVL.

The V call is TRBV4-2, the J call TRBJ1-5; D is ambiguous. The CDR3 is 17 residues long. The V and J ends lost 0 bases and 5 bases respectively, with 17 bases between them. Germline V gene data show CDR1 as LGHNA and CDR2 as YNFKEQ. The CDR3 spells CASSQEATTLTHQPQHF. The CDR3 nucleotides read TGTGCCAGCAGCCAAGAGGCCACCACCCTAACCCATCAGCCCCAGCATTTT.